This is a list of T cell receptor beta chains from one sample in a study of regulatory T cells in long-lasting Graves disease. Each CDR3 protein is one row after TCRdb ran MiXCR on the multiplex PCR reads. The sample contains 650,000 to 700,000 distinct CDR3 sequences, 25% to 35% of which appear only once. Sequenced here: peripheral blood mononuclear cells (PBMCs), sampled when the disease was refractory, from a patient treated with antithyroid drugs. These receptors were collected from a female donor with Graves disease. CDR3s leave out the opening cysteine and the closing phenylalanine or tryptophan.

J gene	V gene	CDR3 protein
TRBJ2-2	TRBV27	ASSFGTMNTGELF
TRBJ1-1	TRBV27	ASSLLGDTEAF
TRBJ2-1	TRBV11-2	ASSLENSGFYNEQF
TRBJ2-7	TRBV20-1	SARTRTGGYEQY
TRBJ2-7	TRBV12-3/TRBV12-4	ASSQVRNEQY
TRBJ2-2	TRBV20-1	SAREGLLNTGELF
TRBJ2-2	TRBV2	ASLEVGELF
TRBJ1-1	TRBV28	ATKGPTNTEAF
TRBJ1-5	TRBV7-2	ASSLVGGNSNQPQH
TRBJ2-7	TRBV5-1	ASSSGTGVGYEQY
TRBJ2-5	TRBV20-1	SASSGGAEETQY
TRBJ2-3	TRBV20-1	SARASVGTDTQY
TRBJ2-7	TRBV11-2	ASSLLGQGRSEQY
TRBJ1-5	TRBV6-5	ASSYRDGSNQPQH
TRBJ1-1	TRBV28	ASSSIGNTEAF
TRBJ2-2	TRBV5-1	ASSPQDGVGTGELF
TRBJ2-2	TRBV2	ASSLIRLSGELF
TRBJ1-1	TRBV18	ASSLTELGGYKVNTEAF
TRBJ2-5	TRBV3-1	ASSQTPETQY
TRBJ1-2	TRBV15	ATSSPRTGLSGYT
TRBJ2-3	TRBV28	ASREPGLAGIQNTQY
TRBJ2-7	TRBV20-1	SARGGIGGYEQY
TRBJ1-5	TRBV6-1	ASIVWSGNQPQH
TRBJ1-4	TRBV2	TSSVNRGPNEKLF
TRBJ1-5	TRBV12-3/TRBV12-4	ASNSGRGSNQPQH
TRBJ1-1	TRBV11-2	ASSARQGRGTEAF
TRBJ1-4	TRBV6-2/TRBV6-3	ASSYSNEKLF
TRBJ1-2	TRBV9	ASSTDYRGLKKGYT
TRBJ1-5	TRBV6-2/TRBV6-3	ASKSRGLGNQPQH
TRBJ2-2	TRBV28	ASRILDNKGRELF
TRBJ1-1	TRBV15	ATSSLGGATEAF
TRBJ1-2	TRBV20-1	SARVNRVDYGYT
TRBJ1-1	TRBV6-1	ASRQGPSEAS
TRBJ1-5	TRBV20-1	SAMGGWGNQPQH
TRBJ1-1	TRBV5-1	ASSLAGTGGTEAF
TRBJ2-5	TRBV4-1	ASSLGAGGPETQY
TRBJ1-2	TRBV7-9	ASSLGSGGRTNYGYT
TRBJ2-7	TRBV12-3/TRBV12-4	ASKRRSYEQY
TRBJ2-5	TRBV6-1	ASSEWVLSGAPPLGETQY
TRBJ2-2	TRBV5-1	ASSLDRNTGELF
TRBJ1-2	TRBV27	ASSFGSLGGYT
TRBJ2-2	TRBV9	ASSVRSWAGELF
TRBJ1-6	TRBV10-3	AISGTDNSPLH
TRBJ1-3	TRBV29-1	SAVLQGQSGNTIY
TRBJ2-5	TRBV3-1	ASSQEGTGETQY
TRBJ2-7	TRBV20-1	SARPTSGIYEQY
TRBJ1-1	TRBV13	ASSLRRSWPSLNTEAF
TRBJ1-6	TRBV28	ASRGLNSPLH